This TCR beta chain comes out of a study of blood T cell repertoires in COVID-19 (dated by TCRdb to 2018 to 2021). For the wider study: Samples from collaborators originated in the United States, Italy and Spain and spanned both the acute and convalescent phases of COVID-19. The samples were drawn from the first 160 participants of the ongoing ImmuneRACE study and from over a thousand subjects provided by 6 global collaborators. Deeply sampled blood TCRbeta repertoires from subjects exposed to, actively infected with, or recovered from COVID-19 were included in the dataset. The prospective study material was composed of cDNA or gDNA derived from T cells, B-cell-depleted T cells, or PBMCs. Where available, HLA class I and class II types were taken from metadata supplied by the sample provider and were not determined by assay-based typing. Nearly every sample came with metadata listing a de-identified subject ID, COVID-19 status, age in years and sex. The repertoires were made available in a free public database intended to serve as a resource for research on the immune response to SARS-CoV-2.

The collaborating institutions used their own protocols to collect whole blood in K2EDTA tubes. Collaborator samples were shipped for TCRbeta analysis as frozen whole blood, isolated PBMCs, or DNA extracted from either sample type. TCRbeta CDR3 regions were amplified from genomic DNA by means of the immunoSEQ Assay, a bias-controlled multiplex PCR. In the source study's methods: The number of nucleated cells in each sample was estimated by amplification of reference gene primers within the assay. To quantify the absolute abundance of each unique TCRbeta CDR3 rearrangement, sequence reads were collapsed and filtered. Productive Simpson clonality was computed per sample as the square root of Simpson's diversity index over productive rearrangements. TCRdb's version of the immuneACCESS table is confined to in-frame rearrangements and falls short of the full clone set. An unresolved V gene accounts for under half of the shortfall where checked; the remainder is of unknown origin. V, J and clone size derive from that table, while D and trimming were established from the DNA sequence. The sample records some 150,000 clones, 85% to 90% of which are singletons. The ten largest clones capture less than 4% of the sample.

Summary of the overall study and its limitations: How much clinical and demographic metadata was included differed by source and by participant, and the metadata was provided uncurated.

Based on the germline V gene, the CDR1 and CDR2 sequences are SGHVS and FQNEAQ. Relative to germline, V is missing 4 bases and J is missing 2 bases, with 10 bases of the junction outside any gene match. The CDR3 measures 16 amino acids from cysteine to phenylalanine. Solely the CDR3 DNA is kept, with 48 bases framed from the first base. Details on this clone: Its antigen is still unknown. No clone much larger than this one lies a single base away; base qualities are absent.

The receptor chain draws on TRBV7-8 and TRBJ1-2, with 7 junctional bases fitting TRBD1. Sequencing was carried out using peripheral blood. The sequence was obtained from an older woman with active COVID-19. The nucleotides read TGTGCCAGCAGCTCGCGCTTATTGGGACAGAACTATGGCTACACCTTC. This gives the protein CASSSRLLGQNYGYTF.